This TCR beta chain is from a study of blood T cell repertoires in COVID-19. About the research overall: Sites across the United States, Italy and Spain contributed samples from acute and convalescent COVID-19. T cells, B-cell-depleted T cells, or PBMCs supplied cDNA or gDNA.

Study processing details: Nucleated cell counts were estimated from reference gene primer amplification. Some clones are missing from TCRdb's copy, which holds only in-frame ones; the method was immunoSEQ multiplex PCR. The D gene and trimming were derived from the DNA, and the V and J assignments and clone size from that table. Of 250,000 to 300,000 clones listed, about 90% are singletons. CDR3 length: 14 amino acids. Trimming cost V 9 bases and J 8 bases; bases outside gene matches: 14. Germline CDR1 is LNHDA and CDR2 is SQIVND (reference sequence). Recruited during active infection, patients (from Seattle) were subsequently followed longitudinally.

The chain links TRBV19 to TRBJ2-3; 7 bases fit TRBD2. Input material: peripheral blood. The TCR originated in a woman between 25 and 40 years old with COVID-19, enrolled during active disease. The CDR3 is CASTTSVGGGTQYF. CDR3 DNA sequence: TGTGCCAGCACTACTAGCGTAGGTGGGGGTACGCAGTATTTT.